This entry lists 26 T cell receptor beta chains sequenced from one sample in a study of cytomegalovirus exposure and HLA in healthy donors. Data came from immunoSEQ multiplex PCR; TCRdb stores just in-frame clones and leaves some out. The sample lists 180,000 or so clones, about 89% occurring once. Material: PBMCs. The receptor source for this set is a man aged 30 to 39 in good health and CMV-seropositive.

Concerning this clone: The same CDR3 arises from other DNA sequences in this sample as well. This rearrangement joins TRBV9 to TRBJ2-7; D is tentatively TRBD1 or TRBD2 (5 bases each). The CDR3 is 14 amino acids. Deletions cut 0 bases from V and 0 bases from J, with 7 bases between. Germline V gives CDR1 SGDLS, CDR2 YYNGEE. For the CDR3, the DNA is TGTGCCAGCAGCGTAGGAGGGGACTCCTACGAGCAGTACTTC. This gives the protein CASSVGGDSYEQYF.

The chain joins TRBV7-2 to TRBJ1-6; no firm D call. The length of the CDR3 is 16 residues. Trimming removed 1 base at V and 0 bases at J, with 7 bases between. Germline assignment: CDR1 SGHTA and CDR2 FQGNSA. CDR3 DNA: TGTGCCAGCAGCTTAGAGAGGAGCTCCTATAATTCACCCCTCCACTTT. Its translation is CASSLERSSYNSPLHF.

V usage is TRBV5-1 and J usage is TRBJ1-2, with TRBD1 matching over 7 bases. The germline V gene has CDR1 SGHRS and CDR2 YFSETQ. V trimming: 4 bases; J trimming: 2 bases; junction bases outside the gene matches: 11. CDR3 length equals 16 residues. CDR3 loop: CASSQTSTGKNYGYTF. The CDR3 DNA reads TGCGCCAGCAGCCAAACATCGACAGGGAAGAACTATGGCTACACCTTC.

This clone came up a few times. The chain recombines TRBV9 with TRBJ2-7, with 7 bases fitting TRBD2. The length of the CDR3 is 14 residues. The J segment lost 2 bases and the V segment lost 2 bases, leaving 4 bases of the junction unmatched. Germline assignment: CDR1 SGDLS and CDR2 YYNGEE. The CDR3: CASSVLAETYEQYF. The CDR3 DNA follows: TGTGCCAGCAGCGTGCTAGCGGAGACCTACGAGCAGTACTTC.

The rearrangement uses TRBV5-1 and TRBJ2-2; TRBD1 or TRBD2 may be the D gene (5 bases each). Trimming stripped 6 bases from V and 5 bases from J, with 11 bases between. The CDR3 is made up of 13 amino acids. Germline V CDR1 and CDR2: SGHRS, YFSETQ. CDR3 loop: CASIRGVTGELFF. As DNA, the CDR3 is TGCGCCAGCATCCGAGGGGTTACCGGGGAGCTGTTTTTT.

V is TRBV5-1 and J is TRBJ1-5; a weak D match, TRBD1 (5 bases). The CDR3 spans 14 residues. The germline CDR1 and CDR2 sequences are SGHRS and YFSETQ. The V and J ends lost 2 bases and 9 bases respectively, with 15 bases between them. For the CDR3, the DNA is TGCGCCAGCAGCTTAGAAGGGGCCGGAGGGCCCCAGCATTTT. It is translated as CASSLEGAGGPQHF.

The rearrangement uses TRBV4-1 and TRBJ2-5, with D uncertain. This CDR3 has 15 amino acids. Trimming took off 0 bases at V and 2 bases at J, with 10 bases between the two ends. CDR1 MGHRA and CDR2 YSYEKL come from the germline V gene. The CDR3 reads CASSQDGSGQETQYF. The CDR3 nucleotides are TGCGCCAGCAGCCAAGACGGGTCCGGTCAAGAGACCCAGTACTTC.

The DNA for the CDR3 is TGCGCCAGCAGCCCCGACACGGGGGGACGGGAGACCCAGTACTTC. It specifies CASSPDTGGRETQYF. The rearrangement uses TRBV4-1 and TRBJ2-5; 7 bases align to TRBD2. Per the germline V gene, CDR1 is MGHRA and CDR2 is YSYEKL. Unmatched junction bases numbered 10, after V lost 4 bases and J lost 5 bases. The CDR3 length is 15 residues.

V and J are TRBV10-3 and TRBJ1-2, with D unclear. This CDR3 has 14 amino acids. Germline V gene lookup returns CDR1 ENHRY and CDR2 SYGVKD. Trimming pared 0 bases from V and 2 bases from J, leaving 7 bases between. The CDR3 nucleotides read TGTGCCATCAGTGAGTCCGGGCCCAACTATGGCTACACCTTC. Protein: CAISESGPNYGYTF.

This sequence joins TRBV2 and TRBJ1-2; 9 bases fit TRBD1. Germline V gene data show CDR1 as SNHLY and CDR2 as FYNNEI. The V and J ends lost 6 bases and 2 bases, in that order; junction bases with no gene match: 10. The CDR3 covers 16 residues. The CDR3 DNA reads as TGTGCCAGCAGAGGGGACAGGGTCTCCAAGAACTATGGCTACACCTTC. Its protein is CASRGDRVSKNYGYTF.

The rearrangement links TRBV7-8 to TRBJ2-5; no firm D call. CDR3 size: 11 residues. Trimming removed 5 bases at V and 4 bases at J, with 5 bases between. Germline V lookup: CDR1 SGHVS, CDR2 FQNEAQ. The CDR3 loop reads CASSPRETQYF. CDR3 sequence (DNA): TGTGCCAGCAGCCCGAGAGAGACCCAGTACTTC.

The table lists this clone with a count of one. This sequence joins TRBV19 and TRBJ2-7; 7 bases map to TRBD1. The V and J ends lost 6 bases and 7 bases, in that order; junction bases with no gene match: 6. Looked up from germline, CDR1 is LNHDA and CDR2 is SQIVND (reference sequence). The CDR3 contains 12 residues. The chain's CDR3 is CASRDRVGEQYF. CDR3 bases: TGTGCCAGTAGAGACAGGGTGGGAGAGCAGTACTTC.

The chain uses TRBV4-1 and TRBJ2-1; 9 bases align to TRBD2. V trimming: 2 bases; J trimming: 3 bases; junction bases outside the gene matches: 5. The germline V gene has CDR1 MGHRA and CDR2 YSYEKL. CDR3 length equals 16 residues. The CDR3, as DNA: TGCGCCAGCAGCCAATCTAGCGGGGAGCGCTACAATGAGCAGTTCTTC. Translated, it gives CASSQSSGERYNEQFF.

The J gene is TRBJ2-7, the V gene TRBV5-6, with 11 bases fitting TRBD1. Per germline, CDR1 SGHDT and CDR2 YYEEEE. The V segment lost 4 bases and the J segment 8 bases; nucleotides outside the gene matches: 5. CDR3 size: 13 residues. The DNA for the CDR3 is TGTGCCAGCAGCGGGGGGACAGGGGGTAAGCAGTACTTC. Its translation is CASSGGTGGKQYF.

The rearrangement links TRBV9 to TRBJ1-5; D unresolved. The CDR3 consists of 15 residues. V dropped 3 bases and J dropped 3 bases, with 13 bases sitting between them. Germline lookup yields CDR1 SGDLS and CDR2 YYNGEE. In DNA, the CDR3 is TGTGCCAGCAGCGAGGCGGGAAGTTTCAATCAGCCCCAGCATTTT. This gives the protein CASSEAGSFNQPQHF.

The CDR3 here is CASSLNLRGLDEQFF. In nucleotides, the CDR3 is TGTGCCAGCAGCTTAAATCTGAGGGGCCTCGATGAGCAGTTCTTC. The chain employs TRBV7-3 and TRBJ2-1; D may correspond to TRBD1 or TRBD2 (5 bases each). The CDR3 runs to 15 residues. V was pared by 1 base and J by 8 bases, with 15 bases between. Germline V lookup: CDR1 SGHTA, CDR2 FQGTGA.

The gene calls are TRBV29-1 and TRBJ2-3; a possible D gene is TRBD1 (5 bases). Trimming removed 3 bases from V and 4 bases from J, with 17 bases in between. Germline CDR1 reads SQVTM; CDR2 reads ANQGSEA. This CDR3 spans 15 amino acids. The CDR3: CSVDRKGWGADTQYF. The CDR3 bases are TGCAGCGTTGATCGCAAGGGGTGGGGTGCAGATACGCAGTATTTT.

This clone was found a few times. V and J are TRBV6-5 and TRBJ1-1; D gene ambiguous. The CDR3 consists of 14 residues. Germline V gene data show CDR1 as MNHEY and CDR2 as SVGAGI. Trimming pared 0 bases from V and 5 bases from J, leaving 10 bases between. The CDR3 region is CASSYSWDATEAFF. CDR3 in DNA: TGTGCCAGCAGTTACTCATGGGATGCGACTGAAGCTTTCTTT.

The rearrangement uses TRBV6-1 and TRBJ1-2; TRBD1 is a possible D gene (6 bases). The V gene lost 2 bases and the J gene lost 4 bases, with 14 bases spanning the gap. The CDR3 extends over 15 amino acids. Germline V gene data show CDR1 as MNHNS and CDR2 as SASEGT. This CDR3 is CASSEWTDASYGYTF. The CDR3, as DNA: TGTGCCAGCAGTGAATGGACAGATGCTAGCTATGGCTACACCTTC.

This chain links TRBV7-9 with TRBJ1-1; D call uncertain. The V gene lost 1 base and the J gene lost 0 bases, with 12 bases spanning the gap. The CDR3 is made up of 16 amino acids. Germline lookup yields CDR1 SEHNR and CDR2 FQNEAQ (reference sequence). CDR3 sequence reads: CASSLDLGGVNTEAFF. CDR3 nucleotide sequence: TGTGCCAGCAGCTTAGACCTAGGAGGAGTGAACACTGAAGCTTTCTTT.

V and J are TRBV7-9 and TRBJ1-6, with 7 bases lining up with TRBD1. J lost 5 bases, V lost 5 bases, and 6 bases had no gene match. The CDR3 extends over 15 amino acids. Germline V CDR1 and CDR2: SEHNR, FQNEAQ (reference sequence). CDR3 loop: CASSTPGTDNSPLHF. The CDR3 DNA follows: TGTGCCAGCAGCACACCCGGGACAGATAATTCACCCCTCCACTTT.

The genes are TRBV30 and TRBJ1-6; D gene ambiguous. The ends were cut back, 2 bases at V and 7 bases at J, with 9 bases in the middle. Germline V CDR1 and CDR2: GTSNPN, SVGIG (reference sequence). The CDR3 contains 13 residues. The CDR3 DNA reads TGTGCCTGGAGTCGAGTGGCGAATTCACCCCTCCACTTT. Encoded protein: CAWSRVANSPLHF. The variable domain in full, completed from reference TRBV30 and TRBJ1-6, reads SQTIHQWPATLVQPVGSPLSLECTVEGTSNPNLYWYRQAAGRGLQLLFYSVGIGQISSEVPQNLSASRPQDRQFILSSKKLLLSDSGFYLCAWSRVANSPLHFGNGTRLTVT.

J is TRBJ1-3 and V is TRBV5-1; D gene unclear. The CDR3 totals 15 residues. Germline assignment: CDR1 SGHRS and CDR2 YFSETQ. Trimming stripped 3 bases from V and 2 bases from J, with 12 bases between. The CDR3, as DNA: TGCGCCAGCAGCTCGGGAGAGGAGGCTGGAAACACCATATATTTT. The encoded protein is CASSSGEEAGNTIYF. Looking up the rest from reference TRBV5-1 and TRBJ1-3 gives the full variable domain: KAGVTQTPRYLIKTRGQQVTLSCSPISGHRSVSWYQQTPGQGLQFLFEYFSETQRNKGNFPGRFSGRQFSNSRSEMNVSTLELGDSALYLCASSSGEEAGNTIYFGEGSWLTVV.

In DNA, the CDR3 is TGTGCCACCAGCCCAAGAGGGGTAACCTATGGCTACACCTTC. Its translation: CATSPRGVTYGYTF. The chain is built from TRBV15 and TRBJ1-2, with a weak D call TRBD1 (5 bases). This CDR3 is built from 14 residues. Trimming pared 5 bases from V and 4 bases from J, leaving 14 bases between. Germline-derived CDR1 and CDR2 are LNHNV and YYDKDF (reference sequence).

Of note for this clone: The same CDR3 arises from other DNA sequences in this sample as well. The chain links TRBV5-8 to TRBJ1-5, with unresolved D. V gave up 5 bases and J gave up 4 bases, with 7 bases separating them. Per the germline V gene, CDR1 is SGHTS and CDR2 is YDEGEE. The CDR3 is 12 amino acids. For the CDR3, the DNA is TGTGCCAGCAGTCCGTTTAATCAGCCCCAGCATTTT. This gives the protein CASSPFNQPQHF.

The genes are TRBV5-6 and TRBJ2-3; D unresolved. Germline V CDR1 and CDR2: SGHDT, YYEEEE. V lost 1 base and J 6 bases, leaving 9 bases between the germline ends. This CDR3 comprises 13 residues. Here the CDR3 reads CASSLTYGDTQYF. CDR3 nucleotides: TGTGCCAGCAGCTTGACGTATGGGGATACGCAGTATTTT. Based on the CDR3 plus reference TRBV5-6 and TRBJ2-3, the full variable domain is DAGVTQSPTHLIKTRGQQVTLRCSPKSGHDTVSWYQQALGQGPQFIFQYYEEEERQRGNFPDRFSGHQFPNYSSELNVNALLLGDSALYLCASSLTYGDTQYFGPGTRLTVL.